This TCR beta chain was found in a study of CD8 T cells in ankylosing spondylitis. TCRdb analysed the 5' RACE reads with MiXCR anew, one entry per CDR3 protein. The sample holds 150,000 to 200,000 distinct CDR3 sequences, roughly 10% seen once. This CDR3 has 12 residues. CDR1 is LGHNA and CDR2 is YSLEER in the germline V gene. Trimming took 1 base from V and 12 from J, leaving 12 bases between them. This clonotype was seen repeatedly, ten times or more. V is TRBV4-3 and J is TRBJ1-1; D not resolved. The sequenced sample consisted of blood, either unsorted or a sorted T cell fraction (not recorded which). The clonotype comes from a female donor with ankylosing spondylitis or in good health (not recorded which). The CDR3 region is CASSQGDRETFF. CDR3 coding DNA: TGCGCCAGCAGCCAAGGAGATAGGGAAACTTTCTTT.